The 28 T cell receptor beta chains in this list originate from one sample, sequenced in a study of T cell responses to AZD1222 COVID-19 vaccine. Profiling relied on immunoSEQ multiplex PCR, and the TCRdb table lists in-frame clones only, not all of them. The sample carries 150,000 to 200,000 clones, roughly 92% recorded once. This specimen was peripheral blood, taken on day 0 of AZD1222 vaccination. The receptors derive from an adult in good health.

V gene TRBV24-1 combines with J gene TRBJ1-3, with D hard to call. V lost 10 bases, J lost 7 bases, and 16 bases lay in between. The CDR3 length is 13 residues. In germline, CDR1 is KGHDR, CDR2 SFDVKD. CDR3 residues: CATFTRVVNTIYF. For the CDR3, the DNA is TGTGCCACTTTCACACGGGTCGTGAACACCATATATTTT.

About this clone itself: The identical CDR3 is also encoded by other nucleotide sequences in the sample. This chain connects TRBV7-8 to TRBJ1-2; 7 bases fit TRBD1. CDR3 length: 13 residues. Germline-derived CDR1 and CDR2 are SGHVS and FQNEAQ. Germline trimming cut 5 bases from V and 2 bases from J; bases unmatched to any gene: 2. CDR3 region: CASSPDRNYGYTF. The CDR3 DNA follows: TGTGCCAGCAGCCCGGACAGGAACTATGGCTACACCTTC.

The chain recombines TRBV4-2 with TRBJ2-1, with D perhaps matching TRBD2 (5 bases). Germline V gene sequence: CDR1 LGHNA, CDR2 YNFKEQ. Between the trimmed V and J ends, which lost 1 base and 2 bases, there was a span of 18 bases. This CDR3 spans 18 amino acids. CDR3 region: CASSQVFFWPGTYNEQFF. The CDR3 nucleotides read TGTGCCAGCAGCCAAGTATTTTTTTGGCCCGGGACCTACAATGAGCAGTTCTTC.

This clone was found a few times. J is TRBJ1-1 and V is TRBV6-2 or TRBV6-3; tentatively, D is TRBD1 (6 bases). The CDR3 spans 16 residues. The germline gives CDR1 MNHEY, CDR2 SVGEGT. The V gene lost 2 bases and the J gene lost 5 bases, with 18 bases spanning the gap. The CDR3 region is CASSYTPGGPWTEAFF. Here the CDR3 DNA reads TGTGCCAGCAGTTACACCCCGGGGGGGCCCTGGACTGAAGCTTTCTTT.

This clone was picked up one time. This sequence joins TRBV5-1 and TRBJ2-3; 10 bases line up with TRBD2. Germline CDR1 and CDR2: SGHRS and YFSETQ. The V gene end was trimmed by 0 bases and the J gene end by 5 bases; junction bases not matched to a gene: 9. The CDR3 covers 17 residues. The CDR3 DNA reads TGCGCCAGCAGCTTGGAGGCAGCGGGGGGGCCAATAGATACGCAGTATTTT. Its protein is CASSLEAAGGPIDTQYF.

This sequence joins TRBV5-1 and TRBJ2-3, with 10 bases fitting TRBD2. CDR1 SGHRS and CDR2 YFSETQ come from the germline V gene. The CDR3 runs to 17 residues. V lost 4 bases, J lost 2 bases, and 10 bases stayed unmatched. This chain's CDR3 is CASSERLAGGTTDTQYF. In nucleotides, the CDR3 is TGCGCCAGCAGCGAACGATTAGCGGGAGGCACCACAGATACGCAGTATTTT.

The chain is built from TRBV11-2 and TRBJ1-4; D remains unclear. This CDR3 contains 20 residues. The V and J ends lost 0 bases and 0 bases respectively, with 20 bases between them. Germline lookup yields CDR1 SGHAT and CDR2 FQNNGV. CDR3 protein: CASSLDRGGRQFATNEKLFF. The CDR3 DNA reads as TGTGCCAGCAGCTTAGACCGGGGTGGACGCCAGTTTGCAACTAATGAAAAACTGTTTTTT.

Concerning this clone: The junction shows a germline mismatch at one end, possibly a read error. The chain employs TRBV7-8 and TRBJ1-3; D perhaps matches TRBD1 (5 bases). The germline CDR1 and CDR2 sequences are SGHVS and FQNEAQ. The CDR3 is made up of 15 amino acids. The chain's CDR3 is CASSLIDSSGNTIYF. The DNA for the CDR3 is TGTGCTAGCAGCCTAATAGACAGTTCTGGAAACACCATATATTTT.

DNA for the CDR3: TGTGCCAGCGGGGAGCCGAGGACCGGGGAGCTGTTTTTT. Its translation: CASGEPRTGELFF. The rearrangement uses TRBV27 and TRBJ2-2, with a possible D match to TRBD2 (5 bases). Germline lookup yields CDR1 MNHEY and CDR2 SMNVEV (reference sequence). V lost 8 bases and J lost 5, with 12 bases in between. This CDR3 is built from 13 residues.

The chain uses TRBV27 and TRBJ1-4; D not resolved. The length of the CDR3 is 14 residues. Germline CDR1 is MNHEY and CDR2 is SMNVEV (reference sequence). Trimming stripped 6 bases from V and 0 bases from J, with 8 bases between. For the CDR3, the DNA is TGTGCCAGCAGAATGGGAGCAACTAATGAAAAACTGTTTTTT. Translation gives CASRMGATNEKLFF. Full variable domain (remainder filled in from reference TRBV27 and TRBJ1-4): EAQVTQNPRYLITVTGKKLTVTCSQNMNHEYMSWYRQDPGLGLRQIYYSMNVEVTDKGDVPEGYKVSRKEKRNFPLILESPSPNQTSLYFCASRMGATNEKLFFGSGTQLSVL.

The chain employs TRBV18 and TRBJ2-5; 8 positions match TRBD1. Germline assignment: CDR1 KGHSH and CDR2 LQKENI. The CDR3 loop spans 14 amino acids. V shed 3 bases, J shed 4 bases, and the junction held 4 bases outside the gene matches. Here the CDR3 reads CASSPTDRAETQYF. Written as DNA, the CDR3 is TGTGCCAGCTCACCTACGGACAGGGCAGAGACCCAGTACTTC.

This clone occurred once. The V and J genes are TRBV5-1 and TRBJ1-2; D is possibly TRBD1 (5 bases). Germline V CDR1 and CDR2: SGHRS, YFSETQ. Between the trimmed V and J ends, which lost 5 bases and 4 bases, there was a span of 18 bases. The CDR3 has 15 residues. The CDR3 nucleotides read TGCGCCAGCAGTGGCAGGGCAGGCGGCGGCTATGGCTACACCTTC. Translating it yields CASSGRAGGGYGYTF.

This sequence joins TRBV5-6 and TRBJ1-2; D uncertain. Trimming cost V 0 bases and J 1 base, with 10 bases left between them. The CDR3 covers 15 residues. Germline V gene lookup returns CDR1 SGHDT and CDR2 YYEEEE. CDR3 in DNA: TGTGCCAGCAGCTTGGAATACGCGGATAACTATGGCTACACCTTC. This codes for CASSLEYADNYGYTF.

The CDR3: CSASGESALVYEQYF. Written as DNA, the CDR3 is TGCAGTGCTAGTGGGGAGTCCGCACTAGTCTACGAGCAGTACTTC. V and J are TRBV20-1 and TRBJ2-7; the D gene is possibly TRBD2 (5 bases). The CDR3 spans 15 residues. The germline V gene encodes CDR1 DFQATT and CDR2 SNEGSKA (reference sequence). V lost 3 bases, J lost 3 bases, and 18 bases lay in between.

This sequence joins TRBV7-2 and TRBJ1-3; unclear D gene. The germline gives CDR1 SGHTA, CDR2 FQGNSA. The V end was cut by 0 bases, the J end by 0 bases, with 6 bases between. This CDR3 is 15 amino acids long. The chain's CDR3 is CASSLAAGSGNTIYF. The CDR3 nucleotides are TGTGCCAGCAGCTTAGCGGCGGGCTCTGGAAACACCATATATTTT.

The chain combines TRBV18 with TRBJ2-1, with D unclear. Germline V gene sequence: CDR1 KGHSH, CDR2 LQKENI. Trimming shortened V by 0 bases and J by 8 bases, and 5 bases separated the two germline ends. This CDR3 comprises 12 residues. CDR3 region: CASSPPTYEQFF. The CDR3 DNA follows: TGTGCCAGCTCACCACCGACATATGAGCAGTTCTTC.

This chain connects TRBV6-5 to TRBJ2-7; no firm D call. Germline CDR1 is MNHEY and CDR2 is SVGAGI. The CDR3 runs to 16 residues. Trimming left V 0 bases short and J 2 bases short, with 14 bases between. The CDR3 protein is CASSYSSALPTYEQYF. The CDR3 DNA is TGTGCCAGCAGTTACTCGTCAGCTCTCCCGACCTACGAGCAGTACTTC.

The chain uses TRBV28 and TRBJ1-2; D unclear. Germline lookup yields CDR1 MDHEN and CDR2 SYDVKM. Between the trimmed V and J ends, which lost 7 bases and 7 bases, there was a span of 22 bases. The CDR3 consists of 15 residues. The CDR3 spells CASNSRGRSVFGYTF. The CDR3 DNA reads TGTGCCAGCAATTCCCGAGGACGGTCCGTTTTTGGCTACACCTTC.

The chain employs TRBV12-3 or TRBV12-4 and TRBJ1-1; D ambiguous. V was trimmed by 1 base and J by 1 base, leaving 4 bases between them. The CDR3 consists of 13 residues. This CDR3 reads CASSLGTNTEAFF. DNA of the CDR3: TGTGCCAGCAGTTTAGGAACGAACACTGAAGCTTTCTTT.

The CDR3 bases are TGTGCCAGCAGTGAAACGGCGGGGGAAGAGACCCAGTACTTC. This gives the protein CASSETAGEETQYF. The V and J genes are TRBV2 and TRBJ2-5, with 7 positions matching TRBD2. The trim removed 2 bases at V and 3 bases at J, leaving 3 bases unmatched. In germline, CDR1 is SNHLY, CDR2 FYNNEI. The CDR3 consists of 14 residues.

The chain carries TRBV24-1 and TRBJ2-3; D not resolved. This CDR3 is 13 amino acids long. Trimming pared 0 bases from V and 3 bases from J, leaving 3 bases between. Looked up from germline, CDR1 is KGHDR and CDR2 is SFDVKD. The CDR3 sequence is CATSDLQTDTQYF. Written as DNA, the CDR3 is TGTGCCACCAGTGATTTGCAGACAGATACGCAGTATTTT.

The chain employs TRBV7-8 and TRBJ2-3; tentatively, D is TRBD2 (5 bases). CDR3 length equals 15 residues. Between the trimmed V and J ends, which lost 5 bases and 6 bases, there was a span of 18 bases. CDR1 SGHVS and CDR2 FQNEAQ come from the germline V gene. CDR3 protein: CASSPRIPPGDTQYF. In nucleotides, the CDR3 is TGTGCCAGCAGCCCCAGGATCCCCCCGGGGGATACGCAGTATTTT.

V and J are TRBV7-2 and TRBJ1-2; 9 bases are shared with TRBD1. The ends lost 5 bases at V and 7 bases at J; junction bases unmatched: 14. CDR3 size: 16 residues. Looked up from germline, CDR1 is SGHTA and CDR2 is FQGNSA. The CDR3 region has the DNA TGTGCCAGCAGCCCCGGGACAGGGAGGGCGGCTAGTGGCTACACCTTC. This sequence encodes CASSPGTGRAASGYTF.

This clone was seen only once. The genes are TRBV18 and TRBJ1-1; 9 positions match TRBD1. The V and J ends lost 5 bases and 3 bases, in that order; junction bases with no gene match: 4. This CDR3 spans 14 amino acids. Germline loops: CDR1 KGHSH, CDR2 LQKENI. The CDR3 region has the DNA TGTGCCAGCTCATCTGGACAGGGGTACACTGAAGCTTTCTTT. As protein: CASSSGQGYTEAFF. Looking up the rest from reference TRBV18 and TRBJ1-1 gives the full variable domain: NAGVMQNPRHLVRRRGQEARLRCSPMKGHSHVYWYRQLPEEGLKFMVYLQKENIIDESGMPKERFSAEFPKEGPSILRIQQVVRGDSAAYFCASSSGQGYTEAFFGQGTRLTVV.

This clone appeared a few times. This chain links TRBV29-1 with TRBJ1-1; TRBD1 might be the D (5 bases). Germline V gene lookup returns CDR1 SQVTM and CDR2 ANQGSEA. There are 15 residues in the CDR3. The germline V and J ends were trimmed by 0 bases and 3 bases, with 14 bases remaining between them. The CDR3 here is CSVEEWGTVYTEAFF. CDR3 DNA sequence: TGCAGCGTTGAAGAATGGGGGACGGTATACACTGAAGCTTTCTTT. Full variable domain (remainder filled in from reference TRBV29-1 and TRBJ1-1): SAVISQKPSRDICQRGTSLTIQCQVDSQVTMMFWYRQQPGQSLTLIATANQGSEATYESGFVIDKFPISRPNLTFSTLTVSNMSPEDSSIYLCSVEEWGTVYTEAFFGQGTRLTVV.

The chain combines TRBV3-1 (or the pseudogene TRBV3-2) with TRBJ1-2; 9 bases line up with TRBD1. The trim removed 5 bases at V and 4 bases at J, leaving 11 bases unmatched. Germline V gene lookup returns CDR1 LGHDT and CDR2 YNNKEL (reference sequence). The CDR3 consists of 16 residues. In DNA form, the CDR3 reads TGTGCCAGCAGCGGCTCGGGACAGGGCCTTCTCTATGGCTACACCTTC. Translation gives CASSGSGQGLLYGYTF.

V is TRBV19 and J is TRBJ1-2, with D uncertain. This CDR3 has 12 amino acids. Per germline, CDR1 LNHDA and CDR2 SQIVND (reference sequence). The V end lost 2 bases, the J end lost 8 bases, and 9 bases lay between the germline ends. The CDR3 sequence: CASSIMTRGYTF. The CDR3 region has the DNA TGTGCCAGTAGTATAATGACGCGGGGCTACACCTTC.

The J gene is TRBJ2-7, the V gene TRBV7-9; D possibly corresponds to TRBD2 (5 bases). V was clipped by 5 bases and J by 1 base, with 18 bases between them. Germline CDR1 SEHNR, CDR2 FQNEAQ (reference sequence). The CDR3 is 16 residues long. CDR3 in amino acids: CASSLLGGWESYEQYF. CDR3 nucleotides: TGTGCCAGCAGCCTCCTGGGCGGATGGGAGTCCTACGAGCAGTACTTC.